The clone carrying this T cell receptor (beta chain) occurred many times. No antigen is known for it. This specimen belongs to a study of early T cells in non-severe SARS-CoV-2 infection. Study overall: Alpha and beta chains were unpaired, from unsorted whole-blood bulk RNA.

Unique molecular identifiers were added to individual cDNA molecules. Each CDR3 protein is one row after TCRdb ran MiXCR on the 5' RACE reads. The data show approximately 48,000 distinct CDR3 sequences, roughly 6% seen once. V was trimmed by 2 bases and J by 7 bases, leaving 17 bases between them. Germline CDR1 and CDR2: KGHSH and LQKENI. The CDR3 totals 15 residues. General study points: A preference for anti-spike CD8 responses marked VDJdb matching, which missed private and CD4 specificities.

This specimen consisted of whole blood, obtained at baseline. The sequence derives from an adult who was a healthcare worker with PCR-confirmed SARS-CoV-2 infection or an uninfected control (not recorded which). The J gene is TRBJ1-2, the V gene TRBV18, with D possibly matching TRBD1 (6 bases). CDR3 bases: TGTGCCAGCTCACCAGACTTAGGGGGAACAGGTGGCTACACCTTC. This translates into CASSPDLGGTGGYTF.